This TCR beta chain was sequenced for a study of regulatory T cells in long-lasting Graves disease. Arm-PCR with iRepertoire HTBI primers amplified the CDR3 regions for these TCR beta libraries. Each CDR3 protein gets one entry after TCRdb re-called the multiplex PCR reads with MiXCR. The sample lists roughly 250,000 distinct CDR3 sequences, 18% seen once, with 14% in the top ten. The time point: newly diagnosed GD, antithyroid drugs for less than 3 months. Extracted RNA from PBMCs served as the source of the TCR library. Trimming removed 5 bases from V and 6 bases from J; junction bases left unmatched: 9. The CDR3 has 15 amino acids. The germline CDR1 and CDR2 sequences are SGHNT and YENEEA. In addition, the sample was reused for a study of T cells in Graves' hyperthyroidism and ophthalmopathy.

Sequencing was performed on peripheral blood mononuclear cells (PBMCs), taken at new diagnosis, from a patient treated with antithyroid drugs. The clonotype comes from a woman aged 25 to 45 with Graves disease. This chain links TRBV11-3 with TRBJ2-4; 8 bases align to TRBD2. CDR3 protein: CASSLAAGEVNIQYF. In DNA form, the CDR3 reads TGTGCCAGCAGCCTCGCAGCGGGAGAGGTAAACATTCAGTACTTC.